These 25 T cell receptor beta chains were sequenced from one sample in a study of T-cell reconstitution after alpha-beta-depleted transplantation in children. Unique molecular identifiers were used to barcode this TCRbeta library. TCRdb redid the calling of the PCR reads with MiXCR, one entry per CDR3 protein. Here the sample spans 250,000 to 400,000 distinct CDR3 sequences, 23% being singletons. Specimen: PBMCs, mostly from graft donor cells, collected 180 days after TCRalphabeta/CD19-depleted stem cell transplant. The receptors were gathered from a male patient between 5 and 17 years old who had a stem cell transplant for acute lymphoblastic leukemia, so the T cells may come from the graft donor.

The CDR3 loop is CAISESKAGQSSPLHF. CDR3 nucleotide sequence: TGTGCCATCAGTGAGTCGAAGGCAGGCCAGTCTTCACCCCTCCACTTT. This sequence joins TRBV10-3 and TRBJ1-6; the D is unclear. The CDR3 length is 16 residues. The germline V and J ends were trimmed by 0 bases and 9 bases, with 15 bases remaining between them. CDR1 ENHRY and CDR2 SYGVKD come from the germline V gene.

V usage is TRBV2 and J usage is TRBJ2-1, with D perhaps TRBD1 (5 bases). CDR1 is SNHLY, CDR2 FYNNEI, per germline. This CDR3 is built from 17 residues. Trimming pared 4 bases from V and 5 bases from J, leaving 21 bases between. The CDR3 DNA is TGTGCCAGCAGTGGTCCCCCAGGGTCCTATAGGGACAATGAGCAGTTCTTC. Its protein product is CASSGPPGSYRDNEQFF.

V and J are TRBV27 and TRBJ2-5, with TRBD2 matching 13 bases. The germline V gene has CDR1 MNHEY and CDR2 SMNVEV (reference sequence). The CDR3 consists of 19 residues. The V segment lost 5 bases and the J segment 3 bases; nucleotides outside the gene matches: 15. CDR3 bases: TGTGCCAGCAGTCACGGAACTCCGGGACTAGCGGGACCCGAAGAGACCCAGTACTTC. Translated, it gives CASSHGTPGLAGPEETQYF.

This clonotype came up a few times. The chain's CDR3 is CASSPWTSGSPNEQFF. The CDR3 bases are TGTGCCAGCAGCCCGTGGACTAGCGGGAGCCCCAATGAGCAGTTCTTC. V usage is TRBV7-8 and J usage is TRBJ2-1; TRBD2 aligns across 13 bases. Germline loops: CDR1 SGHVS, CDR2 FQNEAQ. V gave up 5 bases and J gave up 6 bases; unmatched junction bases: 7. The CDR3 runs to 16 residues.

This clonotype came up once. This chain links TRBV24-1 with TRBJ2-5; a possible D gene is TRBD2 (5 bases). Trimming left V 5 bases short and J 5 bases short, with 17 bases between. Germline loops: CDR1 KGHDR, CDR2 SFDVKD. CDR3 length: 15 residues. CDR3 bases: TGTGCCACCAGTGCTCACGGGGTCCCCGGGGAGACCCAGTACTTC. This encodes CATSAHGVPGETQYF.

As DNA, the CDR3 is TGTGCCAGCAGCCTAGCGGGTCACAATGAGCAGTTCTTC. It yields the protein CASSLAGHNEQFF. The chain joins TRBV9 to TRBJ2-1, with 8 bases aligning to TRBD2. The CDR3 consists of 13 residues. From germline, CDR1 is SGDLS and CDR2 YYNGEE. With 4 bases clipped from V and 5 bases from J, the junction kept 2 bases outside the gene matches.

The chain has TRBV6-1 and TRBJ2-7; 9 bases are a match to TRBD2. The germline V gene encodes CDR1 MNHNS and CDR2 SASEGT. The junction had 13 bases not matched to a gene; V was cut back by 7 bases and J by 6 bases. CDR3 length: 15 amino acids. CDR3 nucleotides: TGTGCCAGCACCGACACCAATGGCGGGAGGGTCGAGCAGTACTTC. It codes for CASTDTNGGRVEQYF.

This clonotype was counted ten times or more. The DNA of the CDR3 is TGCGCCAGCAGCCACGGCGGGAGGCGCACAGATACGCAGTATTTT. Residues: CASSHGGRRTDTQYF. This chain connects TRBV4-1 to TRBJ2-3; TRBD2 aligns across 8 bases. J gave up 1 base and V 3 bases, and 3 bases lay outside the gene matches. This CDR3 comprises 15 residues. Germline V gives CDR1 MGHRA, CDR2 YSYEKL.

The chain links TRBV3-1 to TRBJ2-1; D uncertain. The V gene's germline CDR1 is LGHDT and CDR2 YNNKEL (reference sequence). This CDR3 is built from 12 residues. Between the trimmed V and J ends, which lost 4 bases and 7 bases, there was a span of 8 bases. CDR3 region: CASSRVANEQFF. CDR3 nucleotide sequence: TGTGCCAGCAGCCGGGTCGCAAATGAGCAGTTCTTC.

This clonotype appeared a few times. This chain joins TRBV20-1 and TRBJ1-1, with a weak D call TRBD1 (5 bases). The germline CDR1 and CDR2 sequences are DFQATT and SNEGSKA (reference sequence). The length of the CDR3 is 13 residues. V lost 5 bases and J 0 bases, leaving 10 bases between the germline ends. The CDR3 sequence is CSARWGLNTEAFF. CDR3 nucleotide sequence: TGCAGTGCTCGCTGGGGCCTGAACACTGAAGCTTTCTTT.

V and J are TRBV5-6 and TRBJ1-2, with 11 bases that match TRBD1. There are 16 residues in the CDR3. Germline CDR1 and CDR2: SGHDT and YYEEEE. V was pared by 0 bases and J by 4 bases, with 5 bases of the junction left unmatched. In DNA, the CDR3 is TGTGCCAGCAGCTTGGCCGGGACAGGGGGGCTCTATGGCTACACCTTC. It yields the protein CASSLAGTGGLYGYTF.

The chain recombines TRBV5-1 with TRBJ1-1; the D is unclear. The CDR3 has 12 amino acids. The ends were cut back, 4 bases at V and 8 bases at J, with 12 bases in the middle. Per germline, CDR1 SGHRS and CDR2 YFSETQ. The CDR3 nucleotides read TGCGCCAGCAGCCGCTCTGGCCCCGAAGCTTTCTTT. Translated, it gives CASSRSGPEAFF.

Of note for this clonotype: A much bigger clone sits one base away, suggesting this may be a read error. This chain uses TRBV5-1 with TRBJ2-1; 7 nucleotides agree with TRBD2. Germline CDR1 SGHRS, CDR2 YFSETQ. This CDR3 is built from 18 residues. V lost 3 bases to trimming and J lost 5 bases; unmatched junction nucleotides: 17. This CDR3 reads CASSWTTSVRESHNEQFF. CDR3 DNA sequence: TGCGCCAGCAGCTGGACCACGTCTGTGCGGGAGAGTCACAATGAGCAGTTCTTC.

This clonotype was recorded a few times. This chain joins TRBV11-1 and TRBJ2-1; tentative D call: TRBD2 (5 bases). V was cut by 0 bases and J by 8 bases, with 23 bases left in between. Germline assignment: CDR1 SGHAT and CDR2 FQDESV (reference sequence). This CDR3 has 18 amino acids. This chain's CDR3 is CASSLAVMSLAEIDEQFF. CDR3 coding DNA: TGTGCCAGCAGCTTAGCCGTAATGAGCCTAGCAGAGATAGATGAGCAGTTCTTC.

The V and J genes are TRBV4-1 and TRBJ1-1; 7 bases map to TRBD1. The CDR3 runs to 13 residues. With 7 bases clipped from V and 1 base from J, the junction kept 3 bases outside the gene matches. Germline CDR1 reads MGHRA; CDR2 reads YSYEKL. The CDR3 is CASNGQENTEAFF. The CDR3 nucleotides read TGCGCCAGCAACGGACAGGAGAACACTGAAGCTTTCTTT.

J is TRBJ1-2 and V is TRBV6-5, with 11 nucleotides matching TRBD1. Trimming removed 3 bases from V and 5 bases from J; junction bases left unmatched: 8. Looked up from germline, CDR1 is MNHEY and CDR2 is SVGAGI. This CDR3 is 16 amino acids long. The CDR3 is CASSYFPGTGGYGYTF. In nucleotides, the CDR3 is TGTGCCAGCAGTTATTTCCCCGGGACAGGGGGTTATGGCTACACCTTC.

This sequence joins TRBV4-1 and TRBJ2-6, with no clear D. This CDR3 is built from 17 residues. V gave up 4 bases and J gave up 0 bases, with 13 bases separating them. CDR1 is MGHRA, CDR2 YSYEKL, per germline. DNA for the CDR3: TGCGCCAGCAGCCTGGCCGGACGGAACTCTGGGGCCAACGTCCTGACTTTC. The encoded protein is CASSLAGRNSGANVLTF.

This clonotype was seen a few times. V is TRBV27 and J is TRBJ2-7, with D possibly TRBD1 on 6 matching bases. V was clipped by 2 bases and J by 0 bases, with 17 bases between them. This CDR3 has 17 residues. Per germline, CDR1 MNHEY and CDR2 SMNVEV (reference sequence). CDR3 DNA: TGTGCCAGCAGTTTAAAAGGGACAACCTACAGCTCCTACGAGCAGTACTTC. Amino acid sequence: CASSLKGTTYSSYEQYF.

The chain couples TRBV20-1 to TRBJ2-2; 11 positions agree with TRBD2. There are 15 residues in the CDR3. V dropped 1 base and J dropped 5; count of bases not matched to a gene: 3. The germline V gene encodes CDR1 DFQATT and CDR2 SNEGSKA (reference sequence). CDR3: CSARAGTSGTGELFF. CDR3 in DNA: TGCAGTGCTAGAGCCGGGACTAGCGGAACCGGGGAGCTGTTTTTT.

The sample holds a few counts of this clonotype. This chain links TRBV12-5 with TRBJ2-5; tentatively, D is TRBD1 or TRBD2 (5 bases each). Per the germline V gene, CDR1 is LGHNT and CDR2 is FRNRAP. CDR3 length: 20 amino acids. The ends were cut back, 5 bases at V and 2 bases at J, with 30 bases in the middle. The DNA for the CDR3 is TGTGCTAGTGGTCGCGAAGAAGGTATGATCCGGGACCAGAAACAAGAGACCCAGTACTTC. Its translation is CASGREEGMIRDQKQETQYF.

This clonotype turned up a few times. The V gene is TRBV9, the J gene TRBJ2-3; weak D call: TRBD2 (6 bases). Germline lookup yields CDR1 SGDLS and CDR2 YYNGEE. The CDR3 sequence is 15 residues long. With 4 bases removed from V and 3 bases from J, the gap between germline ends came to 15 bases. The CDR3 spells CASSRLEGRTDTQYF. DNA for the CDR3: TGTGCCAGCAGCCGATTGGAGGGCCGAACAGATACGCAGTATTTT.

This clonotype was observed a few times. This chain joins TRBV15 and TRBJ1-1; D is unresolved. The CDR3 extends over 15 amino acids. The germline gives CDR1 LNHNV, CDR2 YYDKDF (reference sequence). The V end lost 0 bases, the J end lost 3 bases, and 11 bases lay between the germline ends. CDR3 sequence (DNA): TGTGCCACCAGCAGAGATCTGGTCCTGGACACTGAAGCTTTCTTT. This gives the protein CATSRDLVLDTEAFF. Together with reference TRBV15 and TRBJ1-1, the CDR3 gives the full variable domain: DAMVIQNPRYQVTQFGKPVTLSCSQTLNHNVMYWYQQKSSQAPKLLFHYYDKDFNNEADTPDNFQSRRPNTSFCFLDIRSPGLGDTAMYLCATSRDLVLDTEAFFGQGTRLTVV.

This clonotype was seen more than once but under ten times. The V call is TRBV29-1, the J call TRBJ1-5; 7 positions agree with TRBD1. This CDR3 comprises 13 residues. In germline, CDR1 is SQVTM, CDR2 ANQGSEA. The V gene end was trimmed by 6 bases and the J gene end by 4 bases; junction bases not matched to a gene: 6. CDR3 in amino acids: CSVRTGHNQPQHF. The CDR3 DNA reads TGCAGCGTCCGGACAGGTCATAATCAGCCCCAGCATTTT.

The chain uses TRBV20-1 and TRBJ2-3, with 9 bases matching TRBD2. V shed 2 bases, J shed 9 bases, and the junction held 3 bases outside the gene matches. CDR1 and CDR2 (germline): DFQATT, SNEGSKA (reference sequence). This CDR3 spans 12 amino acids. The CDR3 protein is CSARLAGATQYF. The CDR3 nucleotides are TGCAGTGCTAGATTAGCGGGAGCCACGCAGTATTTT.

This clonotype has a count of ten or more. The chain recombines TRBV6-1 with TRBJ2-1; D unresolved. Per germline, CDR1 MNHNS and CDR2 SASEGT. The CDR3 loop spans 13 amino acids. V was shortened by 5 bases and J by 3 bases, with 8 bases between the two germline ends. The CDR3 region is CASSKTGYNEQFF. For the CDR3, the DNA is TGTGCCAGCAGTAAGACGGGCTACAATGAGCAGTTCTTC.